The 10 T cell receptor beta chains listed next were all sequenced from one sample in a study of shared clonotypes between healthy human individuals. Here immunoSEQ multiplex PCR was the method, and the copy in TCRdb shows in-frame clones only, minus some. The sample holds 450,000 to 500,000 clones, 60% to 80% seen once. The specimen was PBMCs. These receptors all come from a middle-aged woman in good health. Some clones in this sample may be carry-over from other donors' samples.

This clone was found once. The chain has TRBV10-3 and TRBJ2-7; D uncertain. This CDR3 has 12 amino acids. Germline CDR1 is ENHRY and CDR2 is SYGVKD. The V gene lost 2 bases and the J gene lost 3 bases, with 5 bases spanning the gap. The CDR3 nucleotides are TGTGCCATCAGTGAGAGGAGCTACGAGCAGTACTTC. It specifies CAISERSYEQYF.

This rearrangement joins TRBV9 to TRBJ2-1; 10 positions match TRBD2. Germline V gene lookup returns CDR1 SGDLS and CDR2 YYNGEE. The CDR3 runs 15 residues. V lost 9 bases and J lost 8; bases outside the gene matches: 14. The CDR3 protein is CATQPLAGAGDEQFF. The CDR3 DNA reads as TGTGCCACCCAACCCCTAGCGGGAGCTGGGGATGAGCAGTTCTTC.

V gene TRBV7-2 combines with J gene TRBJ2-3; possibly TRBD1 for D (5 bases). CDR1 SGHTA and CDR2 FQGNSA come from the germline V gene. This CDR3 contains 14 residues. Trimming took off 2 bases at V and 8 bases at J, with 14 bases between the two ends. The CDR3, as DNA: TGTGCCAGCAGCTTAATCCCAGGGCAAGGTACGCAGTATTTT. Translation gives CASSLIPGQGTQYF.

The chain is built from TRBV29-1 and TRBJ2-1; 11 nucleotides agree with TRBD2. The V gene end was trimmed by 4 bases and the J gene end by 4 bases; junction bases not matched to a gene: 3. This CDR3 has 14 amino acids. The germline V gene has CDR1 SQVTM and CDR2 ANQGSEA. In DNA, the CDR3 is TGCAGCGTTGGGGGGACTAGCGGATACAATGAGCAGTTCTTC. It yields the protein CSVGGTSGYNEQFF.

CDR3 DNA: TGTGCCAGCAGCTTCGGCGGGATATCCTACGAGCAGTACTTC. It codes for CASSFGGISYEQYF. The chain uses TRBV7-8 and TRBJ2-7; perhaps TRBD2 as D (6 bases). The CDR3 runs to 14 residues. CDR1 and CDR2 from the germline V gene are SGHVS and FQNEAQ. Trimming pared 3 bases from V and 1 base from J, leaving 10 bases between. Combining the CDR3 with reference TRBV7-8 and TRBJ2-7 gives the whole variable domain GAGVSQSPRYKVAKRGQDVALRCDPISGHVSLFWYQQALGQGPEFLTYFQNEAQLDKSGLPSDRFFAERPEGSVSTLKIQRTQQEDSAVYLCASSFGGISYEQYFGPGTRLTVT.

This clone was recorded only once. This chain uses TRBV18 with TRBJ2-1; 9 nucleotides match TRBD2. Germline V gives CDR1 KGHSH, CDR2 LQKENI. V lost 6 bases to trimming and J lost 6 bases; unmatched junction nucleotides: 12. This CDR3 contains 16 residues. This CDR3 reads CASSPNSGGNLNEQFF. In DNA, the CDR3 is TGTGCCAGCTCTCCAAATAGCGGGGGAAACCTCAATGAGCAGTTCTTC.

A word on this clone: The sample carries other DNA sequences with the same CDR3. CDR3 amino acids: CAWSVGRQETQYF. DNA for the CDR3: TGTGCCTGGAGTGTGGGGCGCCAAGAGACCCAGTACTTC. J is TRBJ2-5 and V is TRBV30; a weak D match, TRBD1 (5 bases). Germline-derived CDR1 and CDR2 are GTSNPN and SVGIG (reference sequence). This CDR3 has 13 amino acids. Trimming took 0 bases from V and 1 from J, leaving 6 bases between them.

The rearrangement joins TRBV11-3 to TRBJ1-2; TRBD1 aligns across 7 bases. Germline V lookup: CDR1 SGHNT, CDR2 YENEEA. The V gene end was trimmed by 4 bases and the J gene end by 4 bases; junction bases not matched to a gene: 3. CDR3 length: 13 amino acids. This chain's CDR3 is CASSSRGGYGYTF. In DNA form, the CDR3 reads TGTGCCAGCAGCTCCAGGGGGGGCTATGGCTACACCTTC.

V usage is TRBV7-2 and J usage is TRBJ2-7, with D perhaps matching TRBD2 (6 bases). Germline V gene sequence: CDR1 SGHTA, CDR2 FQGNSA. CDR3 length: 14 amino acids. V was clipped by 2 bases and J by 4 bases, with 12 bases between them. This chain's CDR3 is CASSLSRGWYEQYF. As DNA, the CDR3 is TGTGCCAGCAGCTTATCCCGGGGGTGGTACGAGCAGTACTTC. The whole variable domain, remainder taken from reference TRBV7-2 and TRBJ2-7, is GAGVSQSPSNKVTEKGKDVELRCDPISGHTALYWYRQSLGQGLEFLIYFQGNSAPDKSGLPSDRFSAERTGGSVSTLTIQRTQQEDSAVYLCASSLSRGWYEQYFGPGTRLTVT.

This clone was observed at least ten times. V gene TRBV6-5 combines with J gene TRBJ2-1; 8 bases agree with TRBD2. CDR1 and CDR2 from the germline V gene are MNHEY and SVGAGI. CDR3 length equals 15 residues. With 6 bases clipped from V and 3 bases from J, the junction kept 7 bases outside the gene matches. This chain's CDR3 is CASRPGLEGYNEQFF. The CDR3, as DNA: TGTGCCAGCAGGCCGGGACTAGAGGGCTACAATGAGCAGTTCTTC.